This paragraph covers one TCR beta chain sequence. It may be a read error: a sequence one base away is much more abundant. Because it lacks the conserved phenylalanine or tryptophan at the end, this CDR3 is likely a read error. V lost 5 bases to trimming and J lost 3 bases; unmatched junction nucleotides: 7. Germline V CDR1 and CDR2: MNHNS, SASEGT. This CDR3 is 15 amino acids long. The entry originates in a study of T-cell reconstitution after alpha-beta-depleted transplantation in children. During its preparation, the TCRbeta library received unique molecular identifiers. TCRdb reprocessed the PCR reads with MiXCR, giving one entry per CDR3 protein. The sample consists of 190,000 or so distinct CDR3 sequences, around 7% of them appearing once.

This clonotype originated in a human donor who donated a stem cell graft to a child with Wiskott-Aldrich syndrome. Sequenced here: PBMCs from the stem cell graft donor, sampled from the stem cell graft. The genes are TRBV6-1 and TRBJ2-3, with TRBD1 matching over 8 bases. This CDR3 reads CASSPGQGTTDTQYL. In nucleotides, the CDR3 is TGTGCCAGCAGTCCCGGACAGGGAACAACAGATACGCAGTATCTT.